This is a list of T cell receptor beta chains from one sample in a study of human T cells and chemical hapten exposure. TCRdb itself ran the RACE reads through MiXCR, one entry per CDR3 protein. The sample consists of tens of thousands of distinct CDR3 sequences, 4% to 4.5% of them appearing once. The sample comprised whole blood. Every receptor here comes from a human donor in good health. Some clones in this sample may be carry-over from other donors' samples. CDR3s include the opening cysteine and the closing phenylalanine or tryptophan. D genes are given only for firm matches. A row's size may be missing; if present it is once, few, many or a size class.

d_gene	v_gene	j_gene	abundance	CDR3aa	CDR3nt
NA	TRBV4-1	TRBJ1-1	NA	CASSQIPLNTEAFF	TGCGCCAGCAGCCAAATCCCATTGAACACTGAAGCTTTCTTT
TRBD1	TRBV18	TRBJ2-7	many	CASSPPRDRARTHEQYF	TGTGCCAGCTCACCACCAAGGGACAGGGCAAGAACCCACGAGCAGTACTTC
TRBD2	TRBV28	TRBJ2-1	many	CASSYPTSNNEQFF	TGTGCCAGCAGTTATCCGACTAGCAACAATGAGCAGTTCTTC
TRBD1	TRBV7-9	TRBJ1-2	many	CAIEREQGTYSYGYTF	TGTGCCATCGAGCGGGAACAGGGGACCTACTCCTATGGCTACACCTTC
NA	TRBV6-5	TRBJ2-3	many	CASSPSPRRSTDTQYF	TGTGCCAGCAGTCCCTCCCCTAGACGGAGCACAGATACGCAGTATTTT
TRBD2	TRBV20-1	TRBJ2-1	NA	CSARVASGNRNEQFF	TGCAGTGCTAGAGTAGCTAGCGGGAATCGCAATGAGCAGTTCTTC
NA	TRBV11-2	TRBJ1-2	many	CASSQKAGHGYTF	TGTGCCAGCAGCCAAAAGGCAGGGCATGGCTACACCTTC
NA	TRBV9	TRBJ2-3	many	CASSVVELDTQYF	TGTGCCAGCAGCGTAGTTGAGTTGGATACGCAGTATTTT
TRBD1	TRBV5-5	TRBJ2-7	many	CASIRTGAAYEQYF	TGTGCCAGCATCCGAACAGGGGCCGCCTACGAGCAGTACTTC
NA	TRBV20-1	TRBJ2-7	many	CSARSAEAVYEQYF	TGCAGTGCTAGGTCGGCGGAAGCGGTCTACGAGCAGTACTTC
TRBD1	TRBV29-1	TRBJ2-7	few	CSGVVQGTYEQYF	TGCAGCGGGGTAGTACAGGGGACCTACGAGCAGTACTTC
NA	TRBV12-3/TRBV12-4	TRBJ2-1	few	CAAGEGGNEQFF	TGTGCCGCGGGGGAGGGGGGCAATGAGCAGTTCTTC
NA	TRBV12-3/TRBV12-4	TRBJ2-1	many	CASSLEKYNEQFF	TGTGCCAGCAGTTTAGAAAAATACAATGAGCAGTTCTTC
NA	TRBV21-1	TRBJ2-5	many	CASRSREARETQYF	TGTGCCAGCAGGAGCAGGGAGGCACGGGAGACCCAGTACTTC
NA	TRBV7-2	TRBJ2-3	many	CASSLRTVSTDTQYF	TGTGCCAGCAGCTTGCGGACGGTCAGCACAGATACGCAGTATTTT
TRBD1	TRBV18	TRBJ1-2	few	CASSPIQGGNYGYTF	TGTGCCAGCTCACCGATACAGGGGGGGAATTATGGCTACACCTTC
NA	TRBV20-1	TRBJ2-7	many	CSARGTIAGRPYEQYF	TGCAGTGCTAGGGGGACGATAGCTGGGAGGCCCTACGAGCAGTACTTC
TRBD2	TRBV6-2/TRBV6-3	TRBJ2-1	NA	CASSGGLAGRNEQFF	TGTGCCAGCAGTGGAGGACTAGCGGGACGCAATGAGCAGTTCTTC
TRBD2	TRBV13	TRBJ2-7	NA	CASSLGLAGRSYEQYF	TGTGCCAGCAGCTTAGGACTAGCGGGACGATCCTACGAGCAGTACTTC
TRBD2	TRBV15	TRBJ2-3	NA	CAGRTVLAGGADTQYF	TGTGCCGGGCGGACCGTTCTAGCGGGAGGGGCAGATACGCAGTATTTT
NA	TRBV6-5	TRBJ2-7	few	CASSWSGTLPYEQYF	TGTGCCAGCAGTTGGTCCGGGACTCTACCCTACGAGCAGTACTTC
NA	TRBV7-8	TRBJ2-5	few	CASSSRDTQETQYF	TGTGCCAGCAGCTCCCGGGACACACAAGAGACCCAGTACTTC
TRBD2	TRBV6-5	TRBJ2-5	many	CASSQGLAGRGTQYF	TGTGCCAGCAGTCAAGGACTAGCGGGACGAGGGACCCAGTACTTC
NA	TRBV6-2/TRBV6-3	TRBJ2-1	many	CASSHGYGSKGGRAYNEQFF	TGTGCCAGCAGTCACGGCTACGGCAGTAAGGGAGGTCGGGCCTACAATGAGCAGTTCTTC
TRBD1	TRBV20-1	TRBJ1-1	many	CSARRDRGEEAFF	TGCAGTGCTAGGAGGGACAGGGGAGAAGAAGCTTTCTTT
TRBD2	TRBV28	TRBJ2-1	NA	CAAGGSYNEQFF	TGTGCCGCGGGGGGGAGCTACAATGAGCAGTTCTTC
NA	TRBV9	TRBJ2-7	many	CASSVGGTRLYEQYF	TGTGCCAGCAGCGTAGGTGGGACGAGGTTATACGAGCAGTACTTC
TRBD2	TRBV4-2	TRBJ2-3	few	CASSQDIASGKPTQYF	TGTGCCAGCAGCCAAGATATTGCTAGCGGGAAGCCTACGCAGTATTTT
NA	TRBV7-6	TRBJ2-7	many	CASSHGWAGLSYEQYF	TGTGCCAGCAGCCACGGGTGGGCGGGCCTTTCCTACGAGCAGTACTTC
NA	TRBV29-1	TRBJ2-3	many	CSVWSDTQYF	TGCAGCGTTTGGTCAGATACGCAGTATTTT
TRBD2	TRBV5-1	TRBJ2-3	many	CASSFTLAGFKDTQYF	TGCGCCAGCAGCTTCACCCTAGCGGGGTTCAAAGATACGCAGTATTTT
TRBD2	TRBV6-1	TRBJ2-3	many	CASSERRAGGFQGTDTQYF	TGTGCCAGCAGTGAACGACGAGCGGGAGGGTTTCAAGGCACAGATACGCAGTATTTT
TRBD2	TRBV3-1	TRBJ2-1	NA	CDSSQAGLANNEQFF	TGTGACAGCAGCCAAGCGGGACTAGCGAACAATGAGCAGTTCTTC
NA	TRBV16	TRBJ2-1	many	CASSQYSGNEQFF	TGTGCCAGCAGCCAGTACAGCGGGAATGAGCAGTTCTTC
NA	TRBV24-1	TRBJ2-1	many	CATSDSDWGRGEQFF	TGTGCCACCAGTGATTCGGATTGGGGGCGGGGTGAGCAGTTCTTC
NA	TRBV4-1	TRBJ2-7	many	CASSLGTQWYF	TGCGCCAGCAGCCTCGGGACTCAATGGTACTTC
NA	TRBV15	TRBJ2-1	many	CATKGGVSYNEQFF	TGTGCCACTAAGGGCGGGGTCTCCTACAATGAGCAGTTCTTC
TRBD1	TRBV29-1	TRBJ2-5	many	CSVEQGASETQYF	TGCAGCGTTGAGCAGGGGGCTTCAGAGACCCAGTACTTC
NA	TRBV7-3	TRBJ1-6	NA	CASSLLGGPNSHLHF	TGTGCCAGCAGCTTATTGGGCGGCCCCAATTCACACCTCCACTTT
TRBD2	TRBV30	TRBJ2-1	many	CAWSSSGIYNEQFF	TGTGCCTGGAGTTCAAGCGGGATATACAATGAGCAGTTCTTC
TRBD2	TRBV6-1	TRBJ2-3	many	CASRTSGRDTQYF	TGTGCCAGCAGAACCAGCGGGAGAGATACGCAGTATTTT
TRBD2	TRBV12-3/TRBV12-4	TRBJ2-2	many	CASSLVGTSGRLGGELFF	TGTGCCAGCAGTTTAGTCGGGACTAGCGGGAGGCTGGGCGGGGAGCTGTTTTTT
NA	TRBV5-1	TRBJ1-2	few	CASTLDRVYGYTF	TGCGCCAGCACCCTCGATCGCGTCTATGGCTACACCTTC
TRBD1	TRBV27	TRBJ2-4	NA	CASSPQQGYQYF	TGTGCCAGCAGTCCACAACAGGGGTATCAGTACTTC
TRBD1	TRBV28	TRBJ1-2	many	CASSSNTRQGQGYTF	TGTGCCAGCAGTTCCAATACACGACAGGGTCAGGGCTACACCTTC
TRBD1	TRBV6-2/TRBV6-3	TRBJ1-1	NA	CASRYRGPDTEAFF	TGTGCCAGCAGATACAGGGGGCCGGACACTGAAGCTTTCTTT
NA	TRBV7-9	TRBJ2-7	NA	CASSLAVGRATYEQYF	TGTGCCAGCAGCTTAGCCGTCGGCAGGGCTACCTACGAGCAGTACTTC